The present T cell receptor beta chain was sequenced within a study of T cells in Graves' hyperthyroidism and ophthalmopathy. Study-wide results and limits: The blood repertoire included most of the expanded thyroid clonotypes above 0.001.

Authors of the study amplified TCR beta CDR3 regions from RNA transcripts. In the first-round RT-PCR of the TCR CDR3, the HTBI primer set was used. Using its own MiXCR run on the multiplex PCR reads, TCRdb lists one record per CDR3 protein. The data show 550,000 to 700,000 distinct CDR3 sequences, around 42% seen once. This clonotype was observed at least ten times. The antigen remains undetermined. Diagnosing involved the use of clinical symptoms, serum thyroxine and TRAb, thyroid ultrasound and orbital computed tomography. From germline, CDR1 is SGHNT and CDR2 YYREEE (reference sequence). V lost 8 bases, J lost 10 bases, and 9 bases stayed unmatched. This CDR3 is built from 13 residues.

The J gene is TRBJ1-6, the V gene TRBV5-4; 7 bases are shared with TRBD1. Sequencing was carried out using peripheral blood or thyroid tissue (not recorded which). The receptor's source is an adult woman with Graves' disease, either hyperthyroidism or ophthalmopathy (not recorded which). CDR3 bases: TGTGCCAGTAACCGGGACAGCTACTCACCCCTCCACTTT. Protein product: CASNRDSYSPLHF.